The text below deals with one T cell receptor (beta chain). The sample belongs to a study of cytomegalovirus exposure and HLA in healthy donors. Researchers ran the PCR with 60 Vbeta and 13 Jbeta primers. Here immunoSEQ multiplex PCR was the method, and the copy in TCRdb shows in-frame clones only, minus some. The sample gives about 210,000 clones, 82% of which show up once; about 6% is in the top ten. Germline CDR1 is SGDLS and CDR2 is YYNGEE. This CDR3 has 13 residues. The V gene lost 3 bases and the J gene lost 7 bases, with 14 bases spanning the gap. Sequenced input: PBMCs. The sequence derives from a man aged 40-49 years in good health and CMV-seropositive. This rearrangement joins TRBV9 to TRBJ2-7; D may be TRBD2 (5 bases). CDR3 loop: CASSAGPSGEQYF. The CDR3 nucleotides are TGTGCCAGCAGCGCCGGGCCTTCGGGGGAGCAGTACTTC. Variable domain in full (rest from reference TRBV9 and TRBJ2-7): DSGVTQTPKHLITATGQRVTLRCSPRSGDLSVYWYQQSLDQGLQFLIQYYNGEERAKGNILERFSAQQFPDLHSELNLSSLELGDSALYFCASSAGPSGEQYFGPGTRLTVT.